A selection of T cell receptor beta chains follows, all from one sample in a study of T-cell reconstitution after alpha-beta-depleted transplantation in children. From the PCR reads, TCRdb called clonotypes with MiXCR, one entry per CDR3 protein. In the table there are some 350,000 distinct CDR3 sequences, 10% of which are singletons. The sample consisted of PBMCs from the stem cell graft donor, taken from the stem cell graft. These receptor sequences come from a human donor who donated a stem cell graft to a child with acute lymphoblastic leukemia. CDR3s include the opening cysteine and the closing phenylalanine or tryptophan. The order of the fields is CDR3 protein, CDR3 DNA, clone size, V gene, D gene, J gene. A D gene is named only where the DNA matches it firmly. Clone size is not always given. Where it is, it says once, few, many or a class for expanded clones.

CDR3: CASQGNTEAFF
DNA: TGCGCCAGTCAGGGTAACACTGAAGCTTTCTTT
size: many
V: TRBV5-1
D: .
J: TRBJ1-1

CDR3: CASSPFQGYSNQPQHF
DNA: TGTGCCAGCAGTCCATTCCAGGGGTATAGCAATCAGCCCCAGCATTTT
size: .
V: TRBV28
D: .
J: TRBJ1-5

CDR3: CASSEDDGYGYTF
DNA: TGTGCCAGCAGTGAAGATGACGGCTATGGCTACACCTTC
size: few
V: TRBV2
D: .
J: TRBJ1-2

CDR3: CASSLATEYTEAFF
DNA: TGTGCCAGCAGTTTAGCAACAGAGTACACTGAAGCTTTCTTT
size: many
V: TRBV12-3/TRBV12-4
D: .
J: TRBJ1-1

CDR3: CASSQDNEVQAGASETQYF
DNA: TGCGCCAGCAGCCAAGATAACGAAGTCCAGGCAGGGGCCTCGGAGACCCAGTACTTC
size: many
V: TRBV4-1
D: .
J: TRBJ2-5

CDR3: CASSSHWLGKKSGANVLTF
DNA: TGCGCCAGCAGCTCTCACTGGCTGGGAAAAAAGTCTGGGGCCAACGTCCTGACTTTC
size: .
V: TRBV5-1
D: .
J: TRBJ2-6

CDR3: CASSFTASGLSEQYF
DNA: TGCGCCAGCAGTTTTACCGCCTCGGGACTCAGCGAGCAGTACTTC
size: many
V: TRBV5-1
D: .
J: TRBJ2-7

CDR3: CASSRGQGAPGELFF
DNA: TGTGCCAGCAGTCGTGGACAGGGGGCCCCCGGGGAGCTGTTTTTT
size: .
V: TRBV12-3/TRBV12-4
D: TRBD1
J: TRBJ2-2

CDR3: CASSLVGGEPFSEQYF
DNA: TGTGCCAGCAGCTTAGTAGGGGGAGAGCCGTTCTCCGAGCAGTACTTC
size: few
V: TRBV7-2
D: .
J: TRBJ2-7

CDR3: CASSEVNSSDYEQYF
DNA: TGTGCCAGCAGTGAAGTGAATTCCTCCGATTACGAGCAGTACTTC
size: many
V: TRBV6-1
D: .
J: TRBJ2-7

CDR3: CSVLSGTGTGELFF
DNA: TGCAGCGTCCTATCCGGGACAGGGACCGGGGAGCTGTTTTTT
size: many
V: TRBV29-1
D: TRBD1
J: TRBJ2-2

CDR3: CASRGGGALEETQYF
DNA: TGTGCCAGCAGGGGTGGAGGGGCCCTAGAAGAGACCCAGTACTTC
size: .
V: TRBV6-1
D: .
J: TRBJ2-5

CDR3: CASSPYGRAPSYNEQFF
DNA: TGTGCCAGCAGTCCTTATGGGCGGGCTCCTTCCTACAATGAGCAGTTCTTC
size: .
V: TRBV28
D: .
J: TRBJ2-1

CDR3: CASGIVGLAGSYEQYF
DNA: TGTGCCAGCGGAATAGTGGGACTGGCGGGAAGTTACGAGCAGTACTTC
size: .
V: TRBV27
D: .
J: TRBJ2-7

CDR3: CASSEERPPYEQYF
DNA: TGCGCCAGCAGCGAGGAGCGGCCACCCTACGAGCAGTACTTC
size: few
V: TRBV5-1
D: .
J: TRBJ2-7

CDR3: CSARSWRSYNEQFF
DNA: TGCAGTGCTAGATCTTGGCGCTCCTACAATGAGCAGTTCTTC
size: few
V: TRBV20-1
D: .
J: TRBJ2-1

CDR3: CASTASGIQETQYF
DNA: TGTGCCAGCACCGCTAGCGGGATTCAAGAGACCCAGTACTTC
size: .
V: TRBV11-2
D: TRBD2
J: TRBJ2-5

CDR3: CASSLVGGRNTGELFF
DNA: TGCGCCAGCAGCTTGGTCGGCGGAAGGAACACCGGGGAGCTGTTTTTT
size: few
V: TRBV5-1
D: .
J: TRBJ2-2

CDR3: CASRQGISGANVLTF
DNA: TGTGCCAGCAGACAAGGGATTTCTGGGGCCAACGTCCTGACTTTC
size: .
V: TRBV7-2
D: .
J: TRBJ2-6

CDR3: CSAHDDRMETQYF
DNA: TGCAGTGCACATGATGACAGGATGGAGACCCAGTACTTC
size: few
V: TRBV20-1
D: .
J: TRBJ2-5

CDR3: CASSTTGTEQYF
DNA: TGTGCCAGCAGCACGACAGGGACCGAGCAGTACTTC
size: .
V: TRBV12-3/TRBV12-4
D: TRBD1
J: TRBJ2-7

CDR3: CASSNSRQGGYGYTF
DNA: TGTGCCAGCAGTAATTCCCGACAGGGAGGCTATGGCTACACCTTC
size: .
V: TRBV6-1
D: TRBD1
J: TRBJ1-2

CDR3: CASRKDSGHTDTQYF
DNA: TGCGCCAGCAGGAAGGACAGTGGTCATACAGATACGCAGTATTTT
size: .
V: TRBV5-1
D: .
J: TRBJ2-3

CDR3: CASSLTGRAGELFF
DNA: TGTGCCAGCAGTCTGACAGGGAGGGCCGGGGAGCTGTTTTTT
size: few
V: TRBV27
D: .
J: TRBJ2-2

CDR3: CASSLRDWQYF
DNA: TGTGCCAGCAGTTTACGGGACTGGCAGTATTTT
size: few
V: TRBV28
D: .
J: TRBJ2-3

CDR3: CASSWGLAGANTGELFF
DNA: TGTGCCAGCAGCTGGGGACTAGCGGGAGCCAACACCGGGGAGCTGTTTTTT
size: few
V: TRBV11-2
D: TRBD2
J: TRBJ2-2

CDR3: CASTKDAYEQYF
DNA: TGTGCCAGCACCAAGGACGCCTACGAGCAGTACTTC
size: .
V: TRBV7-9
D: .
J: TRBJ2-7

CDR3: CASSDGEAKNIQYF
DNA: TGTGCCAGCAGCGACGGAGAGGCCAAAAACATTCAGTACTTC
size: many
V: TRBV11-2
D: .
J: TRBJ2-4

CDR3: CASSFWGSLGETQYF
DNA: TGTGCCAGCAGCTTTTGGGGTTCCCTCGGAGAGACCCAGTACTTC
size: .
V: TRBV5-6
D: .
J: TRBJ2-5

CDR3: CASSLIRSGVNEQFF
DNA: TGCGCCAGCAGCTTGATTAGGTCCGGGGTTAATGAGCAGTTCTTC
size: few
V: TRBV5-1
D: .
J: TRBJ2-1

CDR3: CASRRIGLAGSGPVWETQYF
DNA: TGTGCCAGCAGAAGAATAGGACTAGCGGGATCGGGTCCAGTATGGGAGACCCAGTACTTC
size: .
V: TRBV6-2/TRBV6-3
D: TRBD2
J: TRBJ2-5

CDR3: CASSSGQGYYNEQFF
DNA: TGCGCCAGCAGCTCGGGACAGGGGTACTACAATGAGCAGTTCTTC
size: .
V: TRBV5-1
D: TRBD1
J: TRBJ2-1

CDR3: CASSPTGTVSSGANVLTF
DNA: TGTGCCAGCTCACCGACCGGGACAGTCAGCTCTGGGGCCAACGTCCTGACTTTC
size: few
V: TRBV18
D: TRBD1
J: TRBJ2-6

CDR3: CASADSLNTEAFF
DNA: TGTGCCAGCGCGGACAGTCTGAACACTGAAGCTTTCTTT
size: .
V: TRBV6-1
D: .
J: TRBJ1-1

CDR3: CASSEVSYLAEQYF
DNA: TGTGCCAGCAGCGAGGTCTCCTATCTAGCCGAGCAGTACTTC
size: many
V: TRBV7-9
D: .
J: TRBJ2-7

CDR3: CASSQGPGTGANEQFF
DNA: TGTGCCAGCAGCCAAGGACCTGGGACAGGGGCCAATGAGCAGTTCTTC
size: many
V: TRBV3-1
D: TRBD1
J: TRBJ2-1

CDR3: CASSLDSGVTDTQYF
DNA: TGCGCCAGCAGCTTGGATAGCGGGGTAACAGATACGCAGTATTTT
size: .
V: TRBV5-1
D: TRBD2
J: TRBJ2-3

CDR3: CASSLEPGTGSYNEQFF
DNA: TGTGCCAGCAGTTTAGAACCCGGGACAGGCTCCTACAATGAGCAGTTCTTC
size: few
V: TRBV12-3/TRBV12-4
D: TRBD1
J: TRBJ2-1

CDR3: CAISERTSRDTGELFF
DNA: TGTGCCATCAGTGAGCGGACTAGCAGAGACACCGGGGAGCTGTTTTTT
size: .
V: TRBV10-3
D: TRBD2
J: TRBJ2-2

CDR3: CASSQAWGGDTQYF
DNA: TGTGCCAGCAGCCAAGCGTGGGGGGGGGATACGCAGTATTTT
size: few
V: TRBV4-2
D: TRBD2
J: TRBJ2-3

CDR3: CASSSVRIRPEQFF
DNA: TGTGCCAGCAGCTCAGTTCGGATTCGCCCTGAGCAGTTCTTC
size: many
V: TRBV7-8
D: .
J: TRBJ2-1

CDR3: CASSNRETQYF
DNA: TGTGCCAGCAGCAACCGGGAGACCCAGTACTTC
size: .
V: TRBV7-2
D: .
J: TRBJ2-5

CDR3: CASSVDGSGANVLTF
DNA: TGTGCCAGCAGCGTAGATGGCTCTGGGGCCAACGTCCTGACTTTC
size: many
V: TRBV9
D: .
J: TRBJ2-6

CDR3: CASSAGQGLYGYTF
DNA: TGCGCCAGCAGCGCCGGACAGGGCCTATATGGCTACACCTTC
size: few
V: TRBV5-1
D: TRBD1
J: TRBJ1-2

CDR3: CASSQGVAGGPQDTQYF
DNA: TGTGCCAGCAGCCAAGGGGTAGCGGGAGGGCCACAAGATACGCAGTATTTT
size: .
V: TRBV3-1
D: TRBD2
J: TRBJ2-3

CDR3: CASSLVGGGGAMNTEAFF
DNA: TGTGCCAGCAGCTTGGTCGGGGGCGGGGGTGCCATGAACACTGAAGCTTTCTTT
size: .
V: TRBV5-7
D: .
J: TRBJ1-1

CDR3: CATKSGLADNEQFF
DNA: TGTGCCACCAAGTCTGGGCTAGCGGACAATGAGCAGTTCTTC
size: few
V: TRBV15
D: TRBD2
J: TRBJ2-1

CDR3: CATSEGTEQFF
DNA: TGTGCCACCAGTGAAGGGACTGAGCAGTTCTTC
size: .
V: TRBV24-1
D: .
J: TRBJ2-1

CDR3: CSAKSPGRSASGELFF
DNA: TGCAGTGCGAAATCCCCTGGTCGGTCAGCATCCGGGGAGCTGTTTTTT
size: .
V: TRBV20-1
D: .
J: TRBJ2-2

CDR3: CASSYADRGETYNEQFF
DNA: TGTGCCAGCAGCTACGCGGACAGGGGAGAAACCTACAATGAGCAGTTCTTC
size: .
V: TRBV4-2
D: TRBD1
J: TRBJ2-1

CDR3: CASSGSGVNTGELFF
DNA: TGTGCCAGCAGCGGGAGCGGGGTCAACACCGGGGAGCTGTTTTTT
size: many
V: TRBV9
D: TRBD2
J: TRBJ2-2

CDR3: CATRWQGNQETQYF
DNA: TGTGCCACCAGGTGGCAGGGAAACCAAGAGACCCAGTACTTC
size: many
V: TRBV15
D: .
J: TRBJ2-5

CDR3: CASSQDWTSGMNTDTQYF
DNA: TGTGCCAGCAGCCAAGATTGGACTAGCGGGATGAACACAGATACGCAGTATTTT
size: many
V: TRBV3-1
D: TRBD2
J: TRBJ2-3

CDR3: CASSPPRNRGIFSYEQYF
DNA: TGCGCCAGCAGCCCCCCCCGAAACAGGGGGATATTCTCCTACGAGCAGTACTTC
size: many
V: TRBV4-3
D: TRBD1
J: TRBJ2-7

CDR3: CASSQALSMGANNEQYF
DNA: TGCGCCAGCAGCCAAGCCCTCAGTATGGGCGCGAACAACGAGCAGTACTTC
size: .
V: TRBV4-3
D: .
J: TRBJ2-7